These 4 T cell receptor beta chains originate from one sample sequenced in a study of shared clonotypes between healthy human individuals. Libraries were prepared by immunoSEQ multiplex PCR; TCRdb keeps only in-frame clonotypes and omits some of them. The repertoire holds approximately 640,000 clones, with about 78% as singletons. Input material: memory CD4+ T cells sorted from blood. Sample subset: CD45RA-negative fraction. Source of these receptors: a woman younger than 45 in good health.

The chain uses TRBV4-1 and TRBJ2-1; TRBD2 matches 8 bases. The CDR3 totals 15 residues. Germline loops: CDR1 MGHRA, CDR2 YSYEKL. Trimming at V came to 3 bases and at J to 9 bases, leaving 10 bases not matched to a gene. The CDR3 reads CASSQTGTSNIEQFF. The CDR3 nucleotides are TGCGCCAGCAGCCAGACCGGGACTAGTAACATTGAGCAGTTCTTC.

This clone turned up a few times. The rearrangement uses TRBV7-2 and TRBJ1-2; no clear D. The ends were cut back, 5 bases at V and 3 bases at J, with 1 base in the middle. The CDR3 is 10 residues long. Per the germline V gene, CDR1 is SGHTA and CDR2 is FQGNSA. The CDR3 protein is CASSDYGYTF. CDR3 in DNA: TGTGCCAGCAGCGACTATGGCTACACCTTC. The full variable domain, rest sourced from reference TRBV7-2 and TRBJ1-2, is GAGVSQSPSNKVTEKGKDVELRCDPISGHTALYWYRQSLGQGLEFLIYFQGNSAPDKSGLPSDRFSAERTGGSVSTLTIQRTQQEDSAVYLCASSDYGYTFGSGTRLTVV.

The chain is built from TRBV9 and TRBJ2-5; the D gene is possibly TRBD2 (6 bases). Germline assignment: CDR1 SGDLS and CDR2 YYNGEE. CDR3 length: 13 residues. V shed 4 bases and J shed 5 bases, with 12 bases lying between them. CDR3: CASSPRDRETQYF. In nucleotides, the CDR3 is TGTGCCAGCAGCCCGCGGGACCGCGAGACCCAGTACTTC.

The gene calls are TRBV5-1 and TRBJ2-1, with D perhaps matching TRBD2 (5 bases). The CDR3 is made up of 15 amino acids. The germline gives CDR1 SGHRS, CDR2 YFSETQ. Trimming took 0 bases from V and 5 from J, leaving 12 bases between them. The CDR3 DNA reads TGCGCCAGCAGCTTGGAGGGTAGCGCAAACAATGAGCAGTTCTTC. It translates to CASSLEGSANNEQFF.